Below, 27 T cell receptor beta chains from the same sample are listed, as sequenced in a study of OX40 agonist ivuxolimab in advanced cancers. The method was immunoSEQ multiplex PCR; TCRdb's version includes in-frame clones alone and lacks a portion of them. Among 90,000 to 150,000 clones listed, 85% to 90% were seen once. Sequenced material: CD4+ or CD8+ T cells sorted from blood, taken in a trial of the OX40 agonist ivuxolimab. The receptors come from an adult with an advanced solid tumor such as melanoma, head and neck, liver or kidney cancer.

This clone was seen more than once but under ten times. V gene TRBV7-9 combines with J gene TRBJ1-1, with a possible D match to TRBD1 (6 bases). Germline values: CDR1 SEHNR, CDR2 FQNEAQ (reference sequence). The CDR3 length is 14 residues. V lost 5 bases, J lost 6 bases, and 16 bases lay in between. This CDR3 reads CASSPQGDGAEAFF. As DNA, the CDR3 is TGTGCCAGCAGCCCACAGGGAGATGGTGCTGAAGCTTTCTTT.

The chain links TRBV5-1 to TRBJ2-7; TRBD1 matches at 10 bases. There are 13 residues in the CDR3. The junction had 4 bases not matched to a gene; V was cut back by 4 bases and J by 6 bases. CDR1 is SGHRS, CDR2 YFSETQ, per germline. The DNA of the CDR3 is TGCGCCAGCAGCGAGGGACAGGGGAGCGAGCAGTACTTC. It yields the protein CASSEGQGSEQYF. Supplemented by reference TRBV5-1 and TRBJ2-7, the full variable domain reads KAGVTQTPRYLIKTRGQQVTLSCSPISGHRSVSWYQQTPGQGLQFLFEYFSETQRNKGNFPGRFSGRQFSNSRSEMNVSTLELGDSALYLCASSEGQGSEQYFGPGTRLTVT.

This clone was found once. Other DNA variants within this sample encode the same CDR3. The gene calls are TRBV18 and TRBJ1-2; no reliable D call. Trimming removed 3 bases from V and 1 base from J, with 6 bases in between. CDR1 KGHSH and CDR2 LQKENI come from the germline V gene. The CDR3 is 13 amino acids. The DNA of the CDR3 is TGTGCCAGCTCACCGGGTGATAACTATGGCTACACCTTC. Translated: CASSPGDNYGYTF.

V gene TRBV6-5 combines with J gene TRBJ1-1; TRBD1 matches 8 bases. CDR1 is MNHEY, CDR2 SVGAGI, per germline. J was trimmed by 11 bases and V by 6 bases; bases with no gene match: 11. There are 13 residues in the CDR3. CDR3 region: CASSSGQGLKAFF. The CDR3 DNA follows: TGTGCCAGCAGCTCAGGACAGGGTTTAAAGGCTTTCTTT.

The chain links TRBV5-4 to TRBJ1-3; 9 bases are shared with TRBD1. The CDR3 runs 16 residues. The V segment lost 2 bases and the J segment 5 bases; nucleotides outside the gene matches: 8. Germline V lookup: CDR1 SGHNT, CDR2 YYREEE (reference sequence). CDR3 loop: CASSLPGQGGRNTIYF. CDR3 coding DNA: TGTGCCAGCAGCTTACCGGGACAGGGAGGGAGAAACACCATATATTTT.

In its sample, this clone was seen once. The V call is TRBV11-2, the J call TRBJ2-2; 10 bases are a match to TRBD1. The CDR3 sequence is 15 residues long. V lost 1 base and J lost 7; bases outside the gene matches: 3. Germline V CDR1 and CDR2: SGHAT, FQNNGV. Here the CDR3 DNA reads TGTGCCAGCAGCTTAGGACAGGGGGCGATCGGGGAGCTGTTTTTT. It yields the protein CASSLGQGAIGELFF.

V gene TRBV7-8 combines with J gene TRBJ1-2; D gene uncertain. The ends were cut back, 1 base at V and 4 bases at J, with 10 bases in the middle. There are 14 residues in the CDR3. Germline V lookup: CDR1 SGHVS, CDR2 FQNEAQ. The CDR3 reads CASSLVDTGYGYTF. CDR3 DNA sequence: TGTGCCAGCAGCTTAGTAGACACCGGCTATGGCTACACCTTC.

The gene calls are TRBV5-1 and TRBJ2-5; D is possibly TRBD1 or TRBD2 (6 bases each). Germline V gene lookup returns CDR1 SGHRS and CDR2 YFSETQ. Trimming took 4 bases from V and 8 from J, leaving 9 bases between them. This CDR3 has 11 residues. The CDR3 region is CASSPGGTQYF. The CDR3 DNA follows: TGCGCCAGCAGCCCCGGGGGCACCCAGTACTTC.

J is TRBJ2-1 and V is TRBV7-9; no clear D gene. V lost 1 base to trimming and J lost 8 bases, with 12 bases between them. This CDR3 comprises 14 residues. The germline CDR1 and CDR2 sequences are SEHNR and FQNEAQ (reference sequence). The CDR3 protein is CASSLDGPLDEQFF. As DNA, the CDR3 is TGTGCCAGCAGCTTAGACGGACCCCTCGATGAGCAGTTCTTC.

The V call is TRBV18, the J call TRBJ2-7; D tentatively fits TRBD1 or TRBD2 (5 bases each). The V end lost 3 bases, the J end lost 2 bases, and 11 bases lay between the germline ends. Germline lookup yields CDR1 KGHSH and CDR2 LQKENI. This CDR3 spans 14 amino acids. CDR3 in DNA: TGTGCCAGCTCACCCCGGGACGGACCCTACGAGCAGTACTTC. This gives the protein CASSPRDGPYEQYF.

V gene TRBV7-2 combines with J gene TRBJ1-1; D might be TRBD1 (5 bases). Germline V lookup: CDR1 SGHTA, CDR2 FQGNSA. Trimming left V 3 bases short and J 4 bases short, with 12 bases between. The CDR3 loop spans 14 amino acids. The DNA of the CDR3 is TGTGCCAGCAGCTTGCGGCAGGGAGGCACTGAAGCTTTCTTT. Amino acid sequence: CASSLRQGGTEAFF.

This clone was found once. The gene calls are TRBV5-1 and TRBJ1-3; D is uncertain. There are 13 residues in the CDR3. The V end was cut by 4 bases, the J end by 6 bases, with 11 bases between. The germline V gene has CDR1 SGHRS and CDR2 YFSETQ. CDR3 loop: CASSTEGLNTIYF. The CDR3 DNA reads as TGCGCCAGCAGCACTGAAGGACTAAACACCATATATTTT.

The genes are TRBV9 and TRBJ1-2; the D gene is possibly TRBD1 (6 bases). The CDR3 has 13 residues. Between the trimmed V and J ends, which lost 4 bases and 2 bases, there was a span of 9 bases. Germline-derived CDR1 and CDR2 are SGDLS and YYNGEE. The CDR3 loop is CASSPTGNYGYTF. CDR3 DNA: TGTGCCAGCAGCCCGACAGGCAACTATGGCTACACCTTC.

The V call is TRBV28, the J call TRBJ1-4, with D possibly being TRBD1 (5 bases). This CDR3 region has 15 residues. CDR1 MDHEN and CDR2 SYDVKM come from the germline V gene. V was pared by 6 bases and J by 5 bases, with 16 bases between. The CDR3, as DNA: TGTGCCAGCAGATCTACAGACAGCCGAAATGAAAAACTGTTTTTT. This codes for CASRSTDSRNEKLFF.

The gene calls are TRBV4-1 and TRBJ2-1; D is possibly TRBD2 (5 bases). Deletions cut 4 bases from V and 7 bases from J, with 14 bases between. This CDR3 has 14 residues. Germline-derived CDR1 and CDR2 are MGHRA and YSYEKL. Here the CDR3 DNA reads TGCGCCAGCAGCCGGCTAGCCTTTGTAAATGAGCAGTTCTTC. Translated, it gives CASSRLAFVNEQFF.

The genes are TRBV4-1 and TRBJ2-3; D may be TRBD2 (5 bases). V was cut by 4 bases and J by 6 bases, with 14 bases left in between. The length of the CDR3 is 14 residues. From germline, CDR1 is MGHRA and CDR2 YSYEKL. Here the CDR3 DNA reads TGCGCCAGCAGCCTTGAAGGGAGAGACGATACGCAGTATTTT. Encoded protein: CASSLEGRDDTQYF.

The chain is built from TRBV6-5 and TRBJ2-7, with 13 bases matching TRBD2. The V gene end was trimmed by 6 bases and the J gene end by 3 bases; junction bases not matched to a gene: 5. The CDR3 loop spans 15 amino acids. Germline V CDR1 and CDR2: MNHEY, SVGAGI. CDR3 nucleotides: TGTGCCAGCAGAACCGGGACTAGCGGGGTCTACGAGCAGTACTTC. It codes for CASRTGTSGVYEQYF.

The CDR3 protein is CASSPTGRATGELFF. CDR3 in DNA: TGTGCCAGCTCACCGACGGGGAGGGCCACCGGGGAGCTGTTTTTT. The J gene is TRBJ2-2, the V gene TRBV18; 7 nucleotides line up with TRBD2. The V and J ends lost 3 bases and 4 bases, in that order; junction bases with no gene match: 5. Germline V lookup: CDR1 KGHSH, CDR2 LQKENI. The CDR3 has 15 amino acids.

The chain uses TRBV30 and TRBJ2-1; unclear D gene. The germline CDR1 and CDR2 sequences are GTSNPN and SVGIG (reference sequence). CDR3 length equals 14 residues. V lost 4 bases and J lost 2, with 12 bases in between. The CDR3 loop reads CAWTLTSAYNEQFF. The CDR3 DNA reads as TGTGCCTGGACCCTTACCTCCGCCTACAATGAGCAGTTCTTC.

The chain has TRBV7-9 and TRBJ1-3, with a possible D match to TRBD1 (6 bases). V lost 1 base and J lost 4, with 11 bases in between. CDR1 and CDR2 from the germline V gene are SEHNR and FQNEAQ (reference sequence). The CDR3 spans 15 residues. This CDR3 reads CASSLGDGQGNTIYF. The CDR3 DNA reads as TGTGCCAGCAGCTTAGGGGACGGACAGGGAAACACCATATATTTT.

The chain uses TRBV6-5 and TRBJ1-5; 9 bases are a match to TRBD1. J lost 0 bases, V lost 10 bases, and 4 bases had no gene match. CDR3 size: 14 residues. Per the germline V gene, CDR1 is MNHEY and CDR2 is SVGAGI. The CDR3 DNA is TGTGCCACCAGGACAGGGGCTAGCAATCAGCCCCAGCATTTT. As protein: CATRTGASNQPQHF.

V gene TRBV5-6 combines with J gene TRBJ2-3; D is unresolved. Germline CDR1 SGHDT, CDR2 YYEEEE. V lost 6 bases and J lost 1, with 9 bases in between. CDR3 length equals 13 residues. The CDR3 DNA reads as TGTGCCAGCAACGACCAGGGCACAGATACGCAGTATTTT. Translated: CASNDQGTDTQYF.

This chain connects TRBV19 to TRBJ1-6; maybe TRBD1 (6 bases). V was cut by 6 bases and J by 1 base, with 13 bases left in between. The CDR3 contains 16 residues. Germline lookup yields CDR1 LNHDA and CDR2 SQIVND (reference sequence). In DNA, the CDR3 is TGTGCCAGTAGCAGTGACAGGTCGTCCTATAATTCACCCCTCCACTTT. Translation: CASSSDRSSYNSPLHF. Full variable domain (remainder filled in from reference TRBV19 and TRBJ1-6): DGGITQSPKYLFRKEGQNVTLSCEQNLNHDAMYWYRQDPGQGLRLIYYSQIVNDFQKGDIAEGYSVSREKKESFPLTVTSAQKNPTAFYLCASSSDRSSYNSPLHFGNGTRLTVT.

V is TRBV27 and J is TRBJ2-2, with D uncertain. The V end was cut by 2 bases, the J end by 6 bases, with 10 bases between. The germline V gene has CDR1 MNHEY and CDR2 SMNVEV (reference sequence). This CDR3 comprises 14 residues. CDR3 in DNA: TGTGCCAGCAGTTTACGGTCGGCCGCCGGGGAGCTGTTTTTT. Its protein product is CASSLRSAAGELFF.

This clone was detected only once. The chain recombines TRBV11-3 with TRBJ2-7, with D perhaps TRBD2 (6 bases). The length of the CDR3 is 13 residues. Germline lookup yields CDR1 SGHNT and CDR2 YENEEA. Trimming cost V 5 bases and J 0 bases, with 8 bases left between them. The CDR3 spells CASSRGNSYEQYF. The CDR3 coding sequence is TGTGCCAGCAGCCGGGGGAACTCCTACGAGCAGTACTTC.

The rearrangement joins TRBV5-6 to TRBJ2-3; D unclear. With 1 base removed from V and 0 bases from J, the gap between germline ends came to 12 bases. The CDR3 extends over 16 amino acids. Germline CDR1 SGHDT, CDR2 YYEEEE. The CDR3 is CASSLPLGPSTDTQYF. In DNA form, the CDR3 reads TGTGCCAGCAGCTTGCCTCTAGGGCCTAGCACAGATACGCAGTATTTT.

This chain connects TRBV28 to TRBJ1-2, with TRBD1 matching over 7 bases. CDR1 and CDR2 (germline): MDHEN, SYDVKM. The CDR3 sequence is 15 residues long. Trimming cost V 5 bases and J 4 bases; bases outside gene matches: 10. CDR3 sequence: CASSTPGGNLYGYTF. CDR3 in DNA: TGTGCCAGCAGTACCCCAGGGGGGAACCTCTATGGCTACACCTTC.